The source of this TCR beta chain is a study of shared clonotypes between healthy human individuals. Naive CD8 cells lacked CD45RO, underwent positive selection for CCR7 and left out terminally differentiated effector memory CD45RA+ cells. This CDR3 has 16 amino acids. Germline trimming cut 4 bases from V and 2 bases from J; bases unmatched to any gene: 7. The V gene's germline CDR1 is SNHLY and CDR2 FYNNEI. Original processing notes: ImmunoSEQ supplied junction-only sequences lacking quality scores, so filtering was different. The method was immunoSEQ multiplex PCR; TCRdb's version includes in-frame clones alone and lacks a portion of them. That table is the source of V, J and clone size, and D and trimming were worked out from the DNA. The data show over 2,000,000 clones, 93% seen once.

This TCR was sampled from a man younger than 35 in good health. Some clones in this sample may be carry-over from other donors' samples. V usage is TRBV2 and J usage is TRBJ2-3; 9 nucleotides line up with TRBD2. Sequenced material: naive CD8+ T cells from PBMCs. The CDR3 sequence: CASSGSLAGVTDTQYF. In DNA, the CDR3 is TGTGCCAGCAGTGGATCGTTAGCGGGAGTCACAGATACGCAGTATTTT. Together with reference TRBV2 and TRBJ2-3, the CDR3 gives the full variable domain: EPEVTQTPSHQVTQMGQEVILRCVPISNHLYFYWYRQILGQKVEFLVSFYNNEISEKSEIFDDQFSVERPDGSNFTLKIRSTKLEDSAMYFCASSGSLAGVTDTQYFGPGTRLTVL.